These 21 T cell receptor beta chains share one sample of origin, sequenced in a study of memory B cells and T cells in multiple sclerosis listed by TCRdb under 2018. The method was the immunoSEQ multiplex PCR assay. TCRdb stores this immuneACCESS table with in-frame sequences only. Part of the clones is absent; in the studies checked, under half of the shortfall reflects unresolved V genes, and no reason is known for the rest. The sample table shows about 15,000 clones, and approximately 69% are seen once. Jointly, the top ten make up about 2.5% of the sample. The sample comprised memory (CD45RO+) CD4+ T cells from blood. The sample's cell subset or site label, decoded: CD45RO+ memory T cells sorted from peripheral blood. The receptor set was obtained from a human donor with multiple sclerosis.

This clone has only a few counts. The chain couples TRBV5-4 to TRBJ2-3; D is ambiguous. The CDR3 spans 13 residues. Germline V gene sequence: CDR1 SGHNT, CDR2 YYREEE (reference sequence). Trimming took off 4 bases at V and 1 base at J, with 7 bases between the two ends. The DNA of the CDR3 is TGTGCCAGCAGCATGGCGGGCACAGATACGCAGTATTTT. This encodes CASSMAGTDTQYF.

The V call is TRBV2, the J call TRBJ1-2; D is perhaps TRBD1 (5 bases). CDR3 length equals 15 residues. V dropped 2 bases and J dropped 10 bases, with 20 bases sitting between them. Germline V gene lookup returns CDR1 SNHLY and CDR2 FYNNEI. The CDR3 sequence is CASSESWGRAFVYTF. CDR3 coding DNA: TGTGCCAGCAGTGAAAGCTGGGGCCGGGCGTTCGTCTACACCTTC.

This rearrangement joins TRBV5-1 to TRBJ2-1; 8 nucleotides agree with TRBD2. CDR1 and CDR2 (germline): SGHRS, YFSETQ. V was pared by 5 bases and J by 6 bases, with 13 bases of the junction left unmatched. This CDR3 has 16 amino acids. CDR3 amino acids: CASSWSGGRIINEQFF. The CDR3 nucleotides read TGCGCCAGCAGTTGGTCGGGGGGGCGAATCATCAATGAGCAGTTCTTC.

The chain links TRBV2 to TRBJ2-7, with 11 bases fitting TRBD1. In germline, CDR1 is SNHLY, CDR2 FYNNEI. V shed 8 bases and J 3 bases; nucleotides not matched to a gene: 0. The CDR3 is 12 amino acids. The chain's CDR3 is CASGTGGYEQYF. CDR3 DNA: TGTGCCAGCGGGACAGGGGGCTACGAGCAGTACTTC.

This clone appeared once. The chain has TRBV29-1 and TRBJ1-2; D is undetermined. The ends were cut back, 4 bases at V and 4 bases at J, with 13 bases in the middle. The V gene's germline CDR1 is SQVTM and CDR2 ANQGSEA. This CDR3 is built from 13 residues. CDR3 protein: CSVVFGRSYGYTF. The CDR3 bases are TGCAGCGTTGTCTTTGGGAGATCCTATGGCTACACCTTC.

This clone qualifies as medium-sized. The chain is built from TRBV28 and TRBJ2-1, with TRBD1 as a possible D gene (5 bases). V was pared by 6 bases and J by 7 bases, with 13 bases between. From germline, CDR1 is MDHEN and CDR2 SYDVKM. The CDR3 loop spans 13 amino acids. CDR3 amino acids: CASRETAKNEQFF. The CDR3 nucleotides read TGTGCCAGCAGAGAGACAGCCAAGAATGAGCAGTTCTTC.

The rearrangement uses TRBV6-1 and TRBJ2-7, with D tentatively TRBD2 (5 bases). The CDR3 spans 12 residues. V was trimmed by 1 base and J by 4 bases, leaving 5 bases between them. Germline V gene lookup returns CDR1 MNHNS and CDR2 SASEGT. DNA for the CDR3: TGTGCCAGCAGTGAAGGGAGGTACGAGCAGTACTTC. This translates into CASSEGRYEQYF.

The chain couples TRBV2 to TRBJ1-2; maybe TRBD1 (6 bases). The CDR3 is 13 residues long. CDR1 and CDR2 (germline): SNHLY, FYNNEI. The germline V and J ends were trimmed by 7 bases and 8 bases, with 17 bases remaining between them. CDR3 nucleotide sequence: TGTGCCAGCACGGAGGGGGGGTCGAGGGGCTACACCTTC. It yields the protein CASTEGGSRGYTF.

CDR3 sequence reads: CASSLDLGLGGLRGYTF. The CDR3 region has the DNA TGTGCCAGCAGCTTAGATCTTGGTTTGGGAGGTTTGCGAGGCTACACCTTC. The rearrangement links TRBV11-2 to TRBJ1-2; D uncertain. The CDR3 length is 17 residues. Looked up from germline, CDR1 is SGHAT and CDR2 is FQNNGV. The V end lost 0 bases, the J end lost 8 bases, and 22 bases lay between the germline ends.

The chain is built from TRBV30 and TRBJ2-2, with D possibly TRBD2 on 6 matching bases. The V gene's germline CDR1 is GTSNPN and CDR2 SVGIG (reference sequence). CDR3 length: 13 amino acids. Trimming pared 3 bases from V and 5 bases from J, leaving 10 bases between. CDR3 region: CAWREGRTGELFF. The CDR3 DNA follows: TGTGCCTGGAGGGAGGGTAGGACCGGGGAGCTGTTTTTT.

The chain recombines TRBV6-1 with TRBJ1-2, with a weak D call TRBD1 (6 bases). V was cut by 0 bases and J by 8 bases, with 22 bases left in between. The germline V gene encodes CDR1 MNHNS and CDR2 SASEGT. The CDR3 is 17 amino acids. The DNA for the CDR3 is TGTGCCAGCAGTGAAGCATCGGCAGGGGTTCGTCTAGGGGGCTACACCTTC. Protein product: CASSEASAGVRLGGYTF.

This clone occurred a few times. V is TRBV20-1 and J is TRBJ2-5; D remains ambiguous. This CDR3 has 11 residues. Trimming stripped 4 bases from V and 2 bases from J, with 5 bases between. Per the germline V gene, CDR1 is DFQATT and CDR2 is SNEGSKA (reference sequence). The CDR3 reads CSANKQETQYF. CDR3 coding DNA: TGCAGTGCTAACAAACAAGAGACCCAGTACTTC.

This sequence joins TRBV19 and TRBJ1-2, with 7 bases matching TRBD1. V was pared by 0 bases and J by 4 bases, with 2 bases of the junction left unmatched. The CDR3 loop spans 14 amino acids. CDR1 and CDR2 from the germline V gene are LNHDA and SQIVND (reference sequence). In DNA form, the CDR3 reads TGTGCCAGTAGTATAGATCGGGACAGCTATGGCTACACCTTC. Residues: CASSIDRDSYGYTF.

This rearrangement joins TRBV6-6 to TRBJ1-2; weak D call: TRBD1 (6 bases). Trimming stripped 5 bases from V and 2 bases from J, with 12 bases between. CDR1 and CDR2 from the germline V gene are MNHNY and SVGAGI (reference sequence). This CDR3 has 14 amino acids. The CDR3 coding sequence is TGTGCCAGCAGTACGGGACAAAAAAACTATGGCTACACCTTC. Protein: CASSTGQKNYGYTF.

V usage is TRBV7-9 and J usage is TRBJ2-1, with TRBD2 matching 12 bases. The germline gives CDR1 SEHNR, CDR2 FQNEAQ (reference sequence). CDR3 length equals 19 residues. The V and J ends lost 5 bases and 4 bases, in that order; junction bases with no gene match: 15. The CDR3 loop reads CASSPGLAGSLTLYNEQFF. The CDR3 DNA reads TGTGCCAGCAGCCCGGGACTAGCGGGTTCACTGACTTTATACAATGAGCAGTTCTTC.

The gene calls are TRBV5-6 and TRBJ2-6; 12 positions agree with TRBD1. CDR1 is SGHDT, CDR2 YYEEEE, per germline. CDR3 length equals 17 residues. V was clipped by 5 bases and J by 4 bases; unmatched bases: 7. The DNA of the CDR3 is TGTGCCAGCAGGAGGGACAGGGGGCCATCCGGGGCCAACGTCCTGACTTTC. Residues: CASRRDRGPSGANVLTF.

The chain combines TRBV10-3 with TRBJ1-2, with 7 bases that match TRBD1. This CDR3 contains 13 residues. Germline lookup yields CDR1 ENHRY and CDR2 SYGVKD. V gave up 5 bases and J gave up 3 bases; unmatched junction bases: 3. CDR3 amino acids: CAISSDRDYGYTF. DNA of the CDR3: TGTGCCATCAGTTCAGACAGGGACTATGGCTACACCTTC.

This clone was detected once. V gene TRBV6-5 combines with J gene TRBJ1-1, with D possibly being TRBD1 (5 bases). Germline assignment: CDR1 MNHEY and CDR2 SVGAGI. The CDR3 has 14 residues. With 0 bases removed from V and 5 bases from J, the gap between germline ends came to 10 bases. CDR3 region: CASSYSRVGTEAFF. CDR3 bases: TGTGCCAGCAGTTACTCCAGGGTTGGGACTGAAGCTTTCTTT.

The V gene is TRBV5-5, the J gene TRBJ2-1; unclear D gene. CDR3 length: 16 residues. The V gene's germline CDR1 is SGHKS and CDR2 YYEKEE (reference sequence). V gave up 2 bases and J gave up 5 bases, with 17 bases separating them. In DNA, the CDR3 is TGTGCCAGCAGCTTTGCCCTTACCAGGTTCGACAATGAGCAGTTCTTC. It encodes CASSFALTRFDNEQFF.

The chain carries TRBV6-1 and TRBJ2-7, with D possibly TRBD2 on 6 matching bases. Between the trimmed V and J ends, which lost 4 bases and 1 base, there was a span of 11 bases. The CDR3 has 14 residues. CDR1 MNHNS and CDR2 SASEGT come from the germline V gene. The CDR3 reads CASSALARSYEQYF. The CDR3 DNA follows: TGTGCCAGCAGTGCCCTAGCGAGATCCTACGAGCAGTACTTC.

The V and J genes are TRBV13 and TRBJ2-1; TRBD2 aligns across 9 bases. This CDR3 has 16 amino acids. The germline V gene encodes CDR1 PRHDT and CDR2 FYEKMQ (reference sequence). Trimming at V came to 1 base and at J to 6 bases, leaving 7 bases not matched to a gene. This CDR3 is CASSLVRLAGSNEQFF. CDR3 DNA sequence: TGTGCCAGCAGCTTAGTTCGGCTAGCGGGAAGCAATGAGCAGTTCTTC.